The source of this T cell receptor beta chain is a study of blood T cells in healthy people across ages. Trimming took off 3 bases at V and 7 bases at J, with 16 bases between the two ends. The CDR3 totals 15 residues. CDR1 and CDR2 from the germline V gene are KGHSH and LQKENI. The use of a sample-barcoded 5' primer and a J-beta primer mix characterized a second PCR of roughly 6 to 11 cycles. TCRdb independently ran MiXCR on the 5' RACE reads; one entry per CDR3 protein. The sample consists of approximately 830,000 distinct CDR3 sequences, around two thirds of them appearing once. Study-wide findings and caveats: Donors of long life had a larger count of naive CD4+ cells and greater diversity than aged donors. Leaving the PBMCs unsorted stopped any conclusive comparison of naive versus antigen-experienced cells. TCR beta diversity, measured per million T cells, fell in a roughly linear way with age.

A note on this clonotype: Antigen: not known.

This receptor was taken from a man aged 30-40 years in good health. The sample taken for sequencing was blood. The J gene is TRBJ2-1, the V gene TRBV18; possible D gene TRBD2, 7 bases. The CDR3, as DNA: TGTGCCAGCTCACCTCGGAGGGGGGGCTCGAATGAGCAGTTCTTC. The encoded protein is CASSPRRGGSNEQFF.